This TCR beta chain was identified during a study of T-cell memory formation after mild COVID-19. The overall study: TCR clustering was largely donor specific. Overall study findings and caveats: Contracting CD4+ clones lay largely in CM and EM, with CD8+ ones residing in EMRA. Among clones peaking at day 37 in the second wave, SARS-CoV-2 specificity remained unconfirmed. Memory sampled before infection contained some responding clones, suggesting cross-reactive memory joined.

As concerns this clonotype: Its antigen remains unknown.

TCRdb reprocessed the 5' RACE reads with MiXCR, giving one entry per CDR3 protein. The sample includes under 450,000 distinct CDR3 sequences, more than 20% seen only once; the top ten take roughly 14%. Input material: PBMCs or a T cell subset sorted from them (not recorded which). The sequence derives from an adult woman who had mild COVID-19 (a few samples of this study predate the infection). Cell type and time point are not known.

CDR3 in amino acids: CASSLAGGGKNTEAFF. The CDR3 DNA reads TGCGCCAGCAGCTTGGCCGGGGGCGGAAAGAACACTGAAGCTTTCTTT. The chain is built from TRBV5-1 and TRBJ1-1; TRBD1 might be the D (6 bases). The V end was cut by 0 bases, the J end by 1 base, with 13 bases between. The CDR3 covers 16 residues. Germline V CDR1 and CDR2: SGHRS, YFSETQ.